This record concerns one T cell receptor beta chain sequence. The antigen is undetermined. CD4+CD25+CD127- Tregs, CD4+CD25- non-Tregs, CD4 and CD8 cells were sorted. This entry is derived from a study of Tregs in tolerant kidney transplant recipients. Study as a whole: Mixed chimerism was transient after nonmyeloablative marrow transplants from related graft donors.

The trim removed 7 bases at V and 4 bases at J, leaving 11 bases unmatched. The CDR3 consists of 14 residues. From germline, CDR1 is SGDLS and CDR2 YYNGEE. Findings of the study overall: Tolerant patients' donor-specific Tregs expanded beyond overall Tregs, suggesting antigen-driven growth. No direct test of biological reproducibility was done here.

The table came from immunoSEQ multiplex PCR; TCRdb's copy has only in-frame clones and leaves some out. The profile covers over 60,000 clones, with around nine tenths appearing a single time and around 0.4% taken by the ten largest. This TCR came from a human donor who received a combined kidney and bone marrow transplant. Source: CD4+ T cells from blood, taken before the transplant. The rearrangement joins TRBV9 to TRBJ2-7, with TRBD2 matching 7 bases. In DNA form, the CDR3 reads TGTGCCAGCGCAGAAGGGGCGGGAGAATACGAGCAGTACTTC. Its translation is CASAEGAGEYEQYF.